These 7 T cell receptor beta chains share one sample of origin, sequenced in a study of PD-L1 blockade in urothelial cancer. The assay was immunoSEQ multiplex PCR, and TCRdb's table has in-frame clones only and misses some. The table lists 100,000 or so clones, around 93% of them singletons. Specimen: PBMCs, collected around atezolizumab (anti-PD-L1) treatment. The source is a woman older than 75 with urothelial cancer.

The genes are TRBV11-1 and TRBJ2-5; no clear D gene. The V gene's germline CDR1 is SGHAT and CDR2 FQDESV (reference sequence). V gave up 3 bases and J gave up 3 bases, with 14 bases separating them. This CDR3 contains 15 residues. CDR3 sequence (DNA): TGTGCCAGCAGCTTTAAACAGAACTCTAAAGAGACCCAGTACTTC. This codes for CASSFKQNSKETQYF. The complete variable domain, with remaining parts taken from reference TRBV11-1 and TRBJ2-5, reads EAEVAQSPRYKITEKSQAVAFWCDPISGHATLYWYRQILGQGPELLVQFQDESVVDDSQLPKDRFSAERLKGVDSTLKIQPAELGDSAMYLCASSFKQNSKETQYFGPGTRLLVL.

The rearrangement links TRBV19 to TRBJ2-1; D is undetermined. This CDR3 spans 15 amino acids. Trimming removed 4 bases from V and 0 bases from J, with 10 bases in between. CDR1 is LNHDA, CDR2 SQIVND, per germline (reference sequence). The CDR3 loop is CASSNDLSSYNEQFF. CDR3 in DNA: TGTGCCAGTAGTAACGACTTAAGCTCCTACAATGAGCAGTTCTTC. The whole variable domain, filled in from reference TRBV19 and TRBJ2-1, reads DGGITQSPKYLFRKEGQNVTLSCEQNLNHDAMYWYRQDPGQGLRLIYYSQIVNDFQKGDIAEGYSVSREKKESFPLTVTSAQKNPTAFYLCASSNDLSSYNEQFFGPGTRLTVL.

Here the CDR3 DNA reads TGTGCCTGGAGTGTCAGCGCGCTAGGCTACACCTTC. Amino acids: CAWSVSALGYTF. J is TRBJ1-2 and V is TRBV30; D unclear. The CDR3 totals 12 residues. Trimming stripped 0 bases from V and 8 bases from J, with 10 bases between. Germline V gives CDR1 GTSNPN, CDR2 SVGIG (reference sequence).

This chain uses TRBV5-1 with TRBJ1-1; possibly TRBD1 for D (6 bases). Looked up from germline, CDR1 is SGHRS and CDR2 is YFSETQ. The CDR3 length is 15 residues. Trimming cost V 0 bases and J 1 base, with 10 bases left between them. CDR3 sequence: CASSLGDRTNTEAFF. In DNA, the CDR3 is TGCGCCAGCAGCTTGGGAGACAGGACGAACACTGAAGCTTTCTTT.

This clone was seen a single time. This chain uses TRBV28 with TRBJ2-1; 11 bases line up with TRBD1. In germline, CDR1 is MDHEN, CDR2 SYDVKM. V gave up 6 bases and J gave up 15 bases; unmatched junction bases: 7. The CDR3 totals 12 residues. The CDR3 is CASSLDRGPSFF. The CDR3 nucleotides are TGTGCCAGCAGCCTGGACAGGGGGCCCTCGTTCTTC.

V and J are TRBV15 and TRBJ2-3; 12 nucleotides line up with TRBD2. V shed 2 bases, J shed 3 bases, and the junction held 3 bases outside the gene matches. CDR3 length: 16 residues. CDR1 LNHNV and CDR2 YYDKDF come from the germline V gene (reference sequence). CDR3 residues: CATSRLAGGPTDTQYF. CDR3 sequence (DNA): TGTGCCACCAGCAGACTAGCGGGAGGGCCAACAGATACGCAGTATTTT.

The rearrangement joins TRBV7-2 to TRBJ2-1; 13 bases are shared with TRBD2. The CDR3 is 15 amino acids. The J segment lost 9 bases and the V segment lost 4 bases, leaving 6 bases of the junction unmatched. CDR1 SGHTA and CDR2 FQGNSA come from the germline V gene. Here the CDR3 DNA reads TGTGCCAGCAGCTCCCTCGGACTAGCGGGAGCTGAGCAGTTCTTC. Amino acid sequence: CASSSLGLAGAEQFF. The full variable domain, completed using reference TRBV7-2 and TRBJ2-1, is GAGVSQSPSNKVTEKGKDVELRCDPISGHTALYWYRQSLGQGLEFLIYFQGNSAPDKSGLPSDRFSAERTGGSVSTLTIQRTQQEDSAVYLCASSSLGLAGAEQFFGPGTRLTVL.